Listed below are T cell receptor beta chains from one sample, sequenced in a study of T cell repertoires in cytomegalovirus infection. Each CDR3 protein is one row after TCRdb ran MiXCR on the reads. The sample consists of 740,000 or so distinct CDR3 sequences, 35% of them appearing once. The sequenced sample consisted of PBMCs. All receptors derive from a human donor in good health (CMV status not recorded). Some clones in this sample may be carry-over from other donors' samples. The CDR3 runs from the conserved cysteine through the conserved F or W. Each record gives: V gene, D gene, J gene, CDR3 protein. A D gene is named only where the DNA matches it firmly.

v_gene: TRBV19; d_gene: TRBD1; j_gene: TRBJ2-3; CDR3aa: CASSRDREGRDTQYF
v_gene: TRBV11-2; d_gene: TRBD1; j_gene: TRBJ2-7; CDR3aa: CASSEGQGGEQYF
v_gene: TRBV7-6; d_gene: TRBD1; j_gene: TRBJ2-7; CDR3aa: CASSLVNGDDRGNYEQYF
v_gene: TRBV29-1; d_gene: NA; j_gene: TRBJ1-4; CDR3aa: CSVEPGRRGEKLFF
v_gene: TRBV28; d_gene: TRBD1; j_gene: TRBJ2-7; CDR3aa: CASSSPSTGTVEQYF
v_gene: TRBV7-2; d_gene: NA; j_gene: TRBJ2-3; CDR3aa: CASSATKVYTDTQYF
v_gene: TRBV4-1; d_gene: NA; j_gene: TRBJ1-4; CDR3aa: CASSQGTAGLFF
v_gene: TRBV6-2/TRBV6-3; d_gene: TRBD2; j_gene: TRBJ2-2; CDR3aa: CASSTGRLAGGPGTGELFF
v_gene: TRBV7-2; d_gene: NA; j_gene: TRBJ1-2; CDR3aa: CASSLEGRNYGYTF
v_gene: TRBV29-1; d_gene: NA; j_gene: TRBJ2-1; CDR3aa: CSPVKAADNEQFF
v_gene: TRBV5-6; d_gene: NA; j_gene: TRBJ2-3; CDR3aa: CASSLARSPDTQYF
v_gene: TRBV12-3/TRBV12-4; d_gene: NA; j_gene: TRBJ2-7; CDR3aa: CASSLRQLGEQYF
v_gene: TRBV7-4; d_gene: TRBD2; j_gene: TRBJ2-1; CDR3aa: CASSPQRGLVVNEQFF
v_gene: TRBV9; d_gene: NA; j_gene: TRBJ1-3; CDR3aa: CASSVGTTASSGNTIYF
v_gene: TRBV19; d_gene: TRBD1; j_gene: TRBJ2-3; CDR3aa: CASSISWTGVKDTQYF
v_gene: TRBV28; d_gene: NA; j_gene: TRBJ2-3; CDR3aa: CASSLTATPGDTQYF
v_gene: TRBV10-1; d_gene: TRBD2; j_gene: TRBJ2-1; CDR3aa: CASRASGGAVDEQFF
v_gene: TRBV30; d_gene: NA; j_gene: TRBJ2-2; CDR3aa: CAWSAWGSNTGELFF
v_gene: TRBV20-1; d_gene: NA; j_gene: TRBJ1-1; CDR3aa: CSSSQTVLRTEAFF
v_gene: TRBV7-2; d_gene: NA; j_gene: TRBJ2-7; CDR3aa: CASSLASTQSSYEQYF
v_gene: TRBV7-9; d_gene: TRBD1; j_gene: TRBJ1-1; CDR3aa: CASSHPGQGHFF
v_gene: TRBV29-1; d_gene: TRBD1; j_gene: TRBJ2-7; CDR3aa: CSVEDGQGFNEQYF
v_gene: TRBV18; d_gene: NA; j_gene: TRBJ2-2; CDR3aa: CASSPSWVMGANTGELFF
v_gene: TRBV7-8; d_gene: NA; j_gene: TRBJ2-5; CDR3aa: CASSSGTGLREETQYF
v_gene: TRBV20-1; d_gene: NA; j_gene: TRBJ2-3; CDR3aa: CSASLGQRPDTQYF
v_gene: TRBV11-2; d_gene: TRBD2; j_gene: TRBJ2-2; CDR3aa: CASSLRASGVTGELFF
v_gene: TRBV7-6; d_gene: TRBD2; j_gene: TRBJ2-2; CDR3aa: CASSFQREGSGELFF
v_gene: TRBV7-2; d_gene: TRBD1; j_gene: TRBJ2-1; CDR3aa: CASSSSGTAYNEQFF
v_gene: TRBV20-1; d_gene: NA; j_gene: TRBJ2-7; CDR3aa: CSGTGTDSYEQYF
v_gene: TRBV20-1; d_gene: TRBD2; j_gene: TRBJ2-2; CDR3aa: CSARKAGTNTGELFF
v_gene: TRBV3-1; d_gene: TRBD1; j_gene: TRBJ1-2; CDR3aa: CASSQGQGFYGYTF